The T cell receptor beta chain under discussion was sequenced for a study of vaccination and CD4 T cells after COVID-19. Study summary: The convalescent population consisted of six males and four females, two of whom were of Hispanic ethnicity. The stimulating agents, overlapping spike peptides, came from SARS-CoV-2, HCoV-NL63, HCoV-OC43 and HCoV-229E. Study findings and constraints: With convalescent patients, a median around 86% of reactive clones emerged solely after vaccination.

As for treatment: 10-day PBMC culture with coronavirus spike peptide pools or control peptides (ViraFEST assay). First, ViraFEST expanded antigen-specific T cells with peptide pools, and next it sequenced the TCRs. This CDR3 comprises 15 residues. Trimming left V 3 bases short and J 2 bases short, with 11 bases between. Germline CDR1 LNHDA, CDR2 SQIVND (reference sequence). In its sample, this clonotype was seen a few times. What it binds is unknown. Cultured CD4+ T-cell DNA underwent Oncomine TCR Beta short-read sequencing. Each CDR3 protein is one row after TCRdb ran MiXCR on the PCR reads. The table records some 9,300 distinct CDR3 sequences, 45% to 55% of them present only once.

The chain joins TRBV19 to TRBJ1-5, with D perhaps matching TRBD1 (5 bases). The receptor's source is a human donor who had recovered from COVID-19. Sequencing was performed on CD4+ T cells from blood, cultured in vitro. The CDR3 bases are TGTGCCAGTAGTATCAAAGGGACTGGCAATCAGCCCCAGCATTTT. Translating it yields CASSIKGTGNQPQHF.